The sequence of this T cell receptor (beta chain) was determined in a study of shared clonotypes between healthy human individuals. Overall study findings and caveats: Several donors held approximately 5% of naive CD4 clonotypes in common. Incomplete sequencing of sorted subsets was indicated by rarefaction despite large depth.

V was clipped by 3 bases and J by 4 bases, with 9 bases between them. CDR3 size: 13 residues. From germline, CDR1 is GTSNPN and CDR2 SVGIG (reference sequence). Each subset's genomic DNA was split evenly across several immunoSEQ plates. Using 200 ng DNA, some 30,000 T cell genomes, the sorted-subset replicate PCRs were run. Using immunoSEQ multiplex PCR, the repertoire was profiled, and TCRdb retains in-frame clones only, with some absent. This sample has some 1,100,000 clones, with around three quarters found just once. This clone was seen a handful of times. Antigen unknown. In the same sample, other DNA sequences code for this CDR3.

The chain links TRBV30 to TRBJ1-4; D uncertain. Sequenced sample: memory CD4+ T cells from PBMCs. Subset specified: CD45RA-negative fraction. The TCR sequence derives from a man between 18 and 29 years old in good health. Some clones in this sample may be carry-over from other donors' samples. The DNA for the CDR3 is TGTGCCTGGAGCCTCGGAGTTAATGAAAAACTGTTTTTT. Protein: CAWSLGVNEKLFF.